Below, one TCR beta chain is given with its context. Any patient presenting with uncontrolled infection, other autoimmune disease, pregnancy or lactation was left out. TCR beta CDR3 region amplification was performed from RNA transcripts. TCR CDR3 underwent first-round RT-PCR with the HTBI primer set. TCRdb reanalysed the multiplex PCR reads using MiXCR and keeps one entry per CDR3 protein. The data contain 700,000 or so distinct CDR3 sequences, around 13% of them singletons. These data are taken from a study of T cells in Graves' hyperthyroidism and ophthalmopathy. Losses at the gene ends were 5 bases for V and 7 bases for J; bases not matched to a gene: 10. Germline CDR1 reads SGHTA; CDR2 reads FQGNSA. The CDR3 spans 14 residues.

Source material: blood. The clonotype originates from a woman aged 50 to 60 with Graves' ophthalmopathy. This chain uses TRBV7-2 with TRBJ1-1; 7 bases align to TRBD1. CDR3 nucleotide sequence: TGTGCCAGCAGCCCCGAAGACCGGGACAGTGAAGCTTTCTTT. This gives the protein CASSPEDRDSEAFF.